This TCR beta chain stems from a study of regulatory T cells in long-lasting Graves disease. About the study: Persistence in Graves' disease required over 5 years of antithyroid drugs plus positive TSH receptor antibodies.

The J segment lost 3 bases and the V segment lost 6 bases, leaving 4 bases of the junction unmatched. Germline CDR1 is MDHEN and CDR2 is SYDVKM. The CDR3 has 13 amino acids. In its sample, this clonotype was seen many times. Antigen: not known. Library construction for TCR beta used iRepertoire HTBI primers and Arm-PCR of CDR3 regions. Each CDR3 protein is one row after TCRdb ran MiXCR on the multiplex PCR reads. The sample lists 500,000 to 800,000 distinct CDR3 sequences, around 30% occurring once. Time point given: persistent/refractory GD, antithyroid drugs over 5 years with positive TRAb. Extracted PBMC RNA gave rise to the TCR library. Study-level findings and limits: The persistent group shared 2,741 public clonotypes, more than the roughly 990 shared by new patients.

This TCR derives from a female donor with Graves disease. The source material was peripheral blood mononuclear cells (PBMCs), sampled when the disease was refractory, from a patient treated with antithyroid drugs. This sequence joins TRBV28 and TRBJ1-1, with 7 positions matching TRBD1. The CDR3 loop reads CASRLRGHTEAFF. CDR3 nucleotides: TGTGCCAGCAGATTGAGGGGGCACACTGAAGCTTTCTTT.